Below, 13 T cell receptor beta chains from the same sample are listed, as sequenced in a study of blood T cell repertoires in COVID-19. Sequencing was performed with immunoSEQ multiplex PCR; in TCRdb, only in-frame clones are kept and a portion is missing. The table has a few hundred thousand clones, 75% to 95% seen once; the top ten hold around 2.5%. The sequenced sample was peripheral blood. The receptors originated from a person aged 18 to 30 with COVID-19, enrolled during active disease.

The gene calls are TRBV7-2 and TRBJ2-2; 8 positions agree with TRBD2. Germline CDR1 SGHTA, CDR2 FQGNSA. V was pared by 5 bases and J by 8 bases, with 13 bases of the junction left unmatched. The CDR3 has 16 amino acids. The CDR3: CASSAAGTRKSGELFF. The CDR3 DNA reads as TGTGCCAGCAGCGCTGCCGGGACTAGAAAATCGGGGGAGCTGTTTTTT. The full variable domain, rest sourced from reference TRBV7-2 and TRBJ2-2, is GAGVSQSPSNKVTEKGKDVELRCDPISGHTALYWYRQSLGQGLEFLIYFQGNSAPDKSGLPSDRFSAERTGGSVSTLTIQRTQQEDSAVYLCASSAAGTRKSGELFFGEGSRLTVL.

This sequence joins TRBV29-1 and TRBJ2-7; 7 bases map to TRBD1. J gave up 5 bases and V 5 bases, and 9 bases lay outside the gene matches. In germline, CDR1 is SQVTM, CDR2 ANQGSEA. The CDR3 runs to 13 residues. The CDR3 DNA is TGCAGCGTTCATCGACAGGGACACGACGAGCAGTACTTC. Its protein is CSVHRQGHDEQYF.

The V call is TRBV28, the J call TRBJ2-7; 10 positions match TRBD1. CDR1 is MDHEN, CDR2 SYDVKM, per germline. This CDR3 has 14 amino acids. After removal of 3 bases from V and 5 bases from J, the junction contained 4 bases not matched to a gene. The CDR3 sequence: CASSLGQGSDEQYF. The CDR3 DNA follows: TGTGCCAGCAGTTTGGGACAGGGGTCTGACGAGCAGTACTTC.

V usage is TRBV28 and J usage is TRBJ2-7; the D gene is possibly TRBD2 (5 bases). The ends were cut back, 5 bases at V and 2 bases at J, with 13 bases in the middle. There are 14 residues in the CDR3. Germline V gene sequence: CDR1 MDHEN, CDR2 SYDVKM. CDR3 coding DNA: TGTGCCAGCAGTGACCGGGAATACCCCTACGAGCAGTACTTC. Translation: CASSDREYPYEQYF.

The V gene is TRBV7-9, the J gene TRBJ1-4, with 11 positions matching TRBD1. The germline CDR1 and CDR2 sequences are SEHNR and FQNEAQ (reference sequence). V lost 5 bases, J lost 8 bases, and 4 bases stayed unmatched. This CDR3 region has 14 residues. The CDR3 loop is CASSPGQGDEKLFF. For the CDR3, the DNA is TGTGCCAGCAGCCCGGGACAGGGGGACGAAAAACTGTTTTTT.

This chain links TRBV27 with TRBJ2-3; D unclear. Trimming removed 4 bases at V and 6 bases at J, with 11 bases between. The length of the CDR3 is 13 residues. The germline V gene encodes CDR1 MNHEY and CDR2 SMNVEV (reference sequence). The CDR3 sequence: CASSSLIPDTQYF. The CDR3 DNA is TGTGCCAGCAGTTCCCTAATCCCCGATACGCAGTATTTT.

The CDR3 DNA follows: TGCGCCAGCAGCTTGATCGGTGGGCCCTACAATGAGCAGTTCTTC. The encoded protein is CASSLIGGPYNEQFF. The chain carries TRBV5-1 and TRBJ2-1; no definite D call. Germline V lookup: CDR1 SGHRS, CDR2 YFSETQ. V dropped 1 base and J dropped 2 bases, with 10 bases sitting between them. The CDR3 loop spans 15 amino acids.

Regarding this clone: Additional DNA sequences in this sample encode the identical CDR3. The V and J genes are TRBV5-1 and TRBJ2-3; 8 nucleotides agree with TRBD2. Per the germline V gene, CDR1 is SGHRS and CDR2 is YFSETQ. The V gene end was trimmed by 2 bases and the J gene end by 4 bases; junction bases not matched to a gene: 0. The CDR3 runs 13 residues. The CDR3 reads CASSLAGADTQYF. DNA for the CDR3: TGCGCCAGCAGCTTAGCGGGAGCAGATACGCAGTATTTT.

The chain is built from TRBV6-1 and TRBJ2-6; TRBD2 might be the D (5 bases). Trimming removed 4 bases from V and 0 bases from J, with 10 bases in between. Germline V lookup: CDR1 MNHNS, CDR2 SASEGT. The CDR3 has 16 residues. The CDR3 reads CASSAARDSGANVLTF. In nucleotides, the CDR3 is TGTGCCAGCAGTGCAGCGAGGGACTCTGGGGCCAACGTCCTGACTTTC.

The chain combines TRBV5-6 with TRBJ1-5, with 10 positions matching TRBD1. J gave up 4 bases and V 3 bases, and 7 bases lay outside the gene matches. CDR1 and CDR2 (germline): SGHDT, YYEEEE. The CDR3 sequence is 16 residues long. The DNA for the CDR3 is TGTGCCAGCAGCTCATGGGGACAGGGGAATAATCAGCCCCAGCATTTT. Amino acids: CASSSWGQGNNQPQHF.

V usage is TRBV10-3 and J usage is TRBJ2-5; tentatively, D is TRBD1 (5 bases). Germline loops: CDR1 ENHRY, CDR2 SYGVKD. The CDR3 length is 14 residues. Trimming shortened V by 2 bases and J by 4 bases, and 11 bases separated the two germline ends. CDR3 region: CAISETGFRETQYF. DNA for the CDR3: TGTGCCATCAGTGAGACAGGATTCAGAGAGACCCAGTACTTC.

This chain links TRBV5-1 with TRBJ2-3; 8 bases line up with TRBD2. From germline, CDR1 is SGHRS and CDR2 YFSETQ. V lost 4 bases to trimming and J lost 1 base; unmatched junction nucleotides: 2. The CDR3 totals 14 residues. The CDR3 DNA sequence: TGCGCCAGCAGCACGACTAGCGGCACAGATACGCAGTATTTT. Translated: CASSTTSGTDTQYF.

This sequence joins TRBV5-4 and TRBJ2-7; 8 bases map to TRBD1. The CDR3 runs to 14 residues. The ends lost 5 bases at V and 5 bases at J; junction bases unmatched: 9. Germline loops: CDR1 SGHNT, CDR2 YYREEE (reference sequence). The CDR3 here is CASRTGQGGDEQYF. The CDR3 DNA follows: TGTGCCAGCAGAACTGGACAGGGCGGAGACGAGCAGTACTTC.